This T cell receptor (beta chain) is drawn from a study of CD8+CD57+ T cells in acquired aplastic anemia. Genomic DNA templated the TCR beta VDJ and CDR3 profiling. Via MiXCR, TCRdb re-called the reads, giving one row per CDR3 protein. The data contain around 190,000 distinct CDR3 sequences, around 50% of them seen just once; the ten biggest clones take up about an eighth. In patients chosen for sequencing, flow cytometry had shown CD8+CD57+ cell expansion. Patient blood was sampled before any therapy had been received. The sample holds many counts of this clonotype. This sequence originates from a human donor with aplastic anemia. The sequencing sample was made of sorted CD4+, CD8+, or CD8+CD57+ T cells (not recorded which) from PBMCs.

CDR3 coding DNA: TGTGCCAGCAGTGGAAGGGGAGCCTACAATGAGCAGTTCTTC. Residues: CASSGRGAYNEQFF. This sequence joins TRBV12-3 or TRBV12-4 and TRBJ2-1, with D perhaps being TRBD1 or TRBD2 (5 bases each). The CDR3 is made up of 14 amino acids. Trimming cost V 5 bases and J 2 bases, with 10 bases left between them.